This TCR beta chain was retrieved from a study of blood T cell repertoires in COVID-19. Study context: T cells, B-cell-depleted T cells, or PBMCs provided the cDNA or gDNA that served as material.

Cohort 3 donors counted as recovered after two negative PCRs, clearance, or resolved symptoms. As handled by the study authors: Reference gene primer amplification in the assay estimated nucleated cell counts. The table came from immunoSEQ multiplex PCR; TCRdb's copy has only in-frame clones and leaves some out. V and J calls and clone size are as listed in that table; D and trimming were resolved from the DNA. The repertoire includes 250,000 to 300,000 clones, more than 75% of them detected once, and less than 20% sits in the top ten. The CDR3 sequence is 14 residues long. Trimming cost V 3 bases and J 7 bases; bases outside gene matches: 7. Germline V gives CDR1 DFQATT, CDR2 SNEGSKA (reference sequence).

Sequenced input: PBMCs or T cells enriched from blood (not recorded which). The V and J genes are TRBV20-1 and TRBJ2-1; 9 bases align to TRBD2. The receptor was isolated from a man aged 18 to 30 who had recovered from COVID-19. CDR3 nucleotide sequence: TGCAGTGCTAGTAGCGGGAGCAGCGTAAATGAGCAGTTCTTC. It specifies CSASSGSSVNEQFF.